This TCR beta chain was captured in a study of response to subunit inactivated influenza vaccine. On this clonotype itself: Its antigen is currently unknown. An end of the junction does not agree with germline; a read error may underlie this.

Germline V gene sequence: CDR1 SGHDN, CDR2 FVKESK. The CDR3 runs to 14 residues. TCRdb independently ran MiXCR on the RT-PCR reads; one entry per CDR3 protein. The sample carries approximately 520,000 distinct CDR3 sequences, over 25% recorded once. Study results and limitations: That few new T cells are recruited by each seasonal influenza vaccination was the authors' suggestion.

The specimen was CD4+ T cells sorted from PBMCs, collected 5 days after vaccination. This clonotype was obtained from a man in his fifties or sixties who received an inactivated influenza vaccine. The genes are TRBV14 and TRBJ1-6, with 7 nucleotides matching TRBD1. CDR3 region: CASSQRRGGTALFF. The CDR3 DNA reads TGTGCCAGCAGCCAACGGCGGGGCGGGACAGCTCTTTTCTTT.